The 29 T cell receptor beta chains listed next were all sequenced from one sample in a study of OX40 agonist ivuxolimab in advanced cancers. Some clones are missing from TCRdb's copy, which holds only in-frame ones; the method was immunoSEQ multiplex PCR. The data contain roughly 100,000 clones, 90% of them singletons. The starting material was CD4+ or CD8+ T cells sorted from blood, obtained in a trial of the OX40 agonist ivuxolimab. These receptors were obtained from an adult with an advanced solid tumor such as melanoma, head and neck, liver or kidney cancer.

As regards this clone: One junction end does not reproduce the germline sequence, and a read error may be involved. J is TRBJ2-3 and V is TRBV6-1; 11 bases match TRBD2. The CDR3 is 15 residues long. Looked up from germline, CDR1 is MNHNS and CDR2 is SASEGT. CDR3: CASSRLLAGGDRQYF. In DNA, the CDR3 is TGTGCCAGCAGTCGTCTTCTAGCGGGGGGCGATAGGCAGTATTTT.

This clone was detected only once. Sequence at one end of the junction differs from germline and may be a read error. The same CDR3 also results from other DNA sequences found in this sample. The chain is built from TRBV28 and TRBJ2-2; 14 nucleotides match TRBD2. The germline CDR1 and CDR2 sequences are MDHEN and SYDVKM. The CDR3 consists of 20 residues. The CDR3 nucleotides read TGTGCCAGCAGTCCCCTCCGACTAGCGGGGGGGCCAAGACACACCGGAGAGCTGTTTTTT. Translated, it gives CASSPLRLAGGPRHTGELFF.

The chain is built from TRBV7-3 and TRBJ2-5, with D perhaps matching TRBD1 (5 bases). The germline V gene encodes CDR1 SGHTA and CDR2 FQGTGA. The CDR3 spans 15 residues. Trimming pared 5 bases from V and 1 base from J, leaving 14 bases between. The CDR3 bases are TGTGCCAGCAGCCCAACAGGTGTGGGCCAAGAGACCCAGTACTTC. Translation gives CASSPTGVGQETQYF.

The chain links TRBV5-4 to TRBJ1-1; no clear D. Trimming pared 2 bases from V and 5 bases from J, leaving 4 bases between. The CDR3 runs to 11 residues. CDR1 is SGHNT, CDR2 YYREEE, per germline (reference sequence). The CDR3 here is CASSLNTEAFF. The DNA for the CDR3 is TGTGCCAGCAGCTTAAATACTGAAGCTTTCTTT.

The chain recombines TRBV5-1 with TRBJ2-6, with D perhaps matching TRBD1 (6 bases). CDR3 size: 16 residues. The V end was cut by 3 bases, the J end by 0 bases, with 10 bases between. From germline, CDR1 is SGHRS and CDR2 YFSETQ. The CDR3 reads CASSSTGSSGANVLTF. The CDR3 DNA sequence: TGCGCCAGCAGCTCTACAGGGAGCTCTGGGGCCAACGTCCTGACTTTC.

This sequence joins TRBV5-1 and TRBJ1-4; unclear D gene. Germline assignment: CDR1 SGHRS and CDR2 YFSETQ. With 3 bases removed from V and 3 bases from J, the gap between germline ends came to 15 bases. The CDR3 covers 16 residues. The CDR3 is CASSSGLPEANEKLFF. The CDR3, as DNA: TGCGCCAGCAGCTCCGGGCTCCCGGAGGCTAATGAAAAACTGTTTTTT.

J is TRBJ2-1 and V is TRBV29-1; either TRBD1 or TRBD2 may supply D (5 bases each). V lost 7 bases to trimming and J lost 8 bases, with 12 bases between them. This CDR3 has 11 residues. Germline assignment: CDR1 SQVTM and CDR2 ANQGSEA. CDR3: CSADRGDEQFF. For the CDR3, the DNA is TGCAGCGCTGACCGGGGCGATGAGCAGTTCTTC.

The V and J genes are TRBV4-2 and TRBJ1-4; TRBD1 is a possible D gene (5 bases). The CDR3 loop spans 16 amino acids. V was shortened by 5 bases and J by 4 bases, with 17 bases between the two germline ends. Germline CDR1 LGHNA, CDR2 YNFKEQ. CDR3 in amino acids: CASSSREGSLNEKLFF. Written as DNA, the CDR3 is TGTGCCAGCAGCTCAAGAGAGGGGAGCCTTAATGAAAAACTGTTTTTT.

The J gene is TRBJ2-7, the V gene TRBV4-1; TRBD1 matches at 10 bases. The CDR3 is 15 residues long. V shed 4 bases, J shed 2 bases, and the junction held 5 bases outside the gene matches. The germline CDR1 and CDR2 sequences are MGHRA and YSYEKL. CDR3 sequence reads: CASSRGDRGTYEQYF. DNA of the CDR3: TGCGCCAGCAGCCGCGGGGACAGGGGTACCTACGAGCAGTACTTC.

The chain uses TRBV5-6 and TRBJ1-2, with D perhaps TRBD1 (5 bases). The V end was cut by 0 bases, the J end by 4 bases, with 13 bases between. Germline V lookup: CDR1 SGHDT, CDR2 YYEEEE. The length of the CDR3 is 15 residues. This chain's CDR3 is CASSLGRGVIYGYTF. In DNA form, the CDR3 reads TGTGCCAGCAGCTTGGGTCGGGGGGTTATCTATGGCTACACCTTC.

The chain links TRBV28 to TRBJ1-2, with 12 bases aligning to TRBD1. The CDR3 totals 18 residues. V was clipped by 4 bases and J by 3 bases; unmatched bases: 12. CDR1 is MDHEN and CDR2 is SYDVKM in the germline V gene. The CDR3 spells CASSSNPPGTGGHYGYTF. CDR3 nucleotide sequence: TGTGCCAGCAGTTCGAACCCACCCGGGACAGGGGGCCACTATGGCTACACCTTC.

The chain recombines TRBV28 with TRBJ2-5; TRBD1 might be the D (6 bases). This CDR3 region has 14 residues. Trimming removed 3 bases from V and 2 bases from J, with 10 bases in between. Looked up from germline, CDR1 is MDHEN and CDR2 is SYDVKM. CDR3 nucleotides: TGTGCCAGCAGTTTGATTGGACAGCAAGAGACCCAGTACTTC. Its protein product is CASSLIGQQETQYF.

The chain recombines TRBV7-9 with TRBJ2-3; 8 bases agree with TRBD2. Germline V gene data show CDR1 as SEHNR and CDR2 as FQNEAQ (reference sequence). The CDR3 covers 13 residues. CDR3: CAGTGTSVDTQYF. The CDR3 DNA is TGTGCTGGGACCGGGACTAGTGTGGATACGCAGTATTTT.

The genes are TRBV30 and TRBJ2-7; D is perhaps TRBD1 (6 bases). The CDR3 consists of 12 residues. The germline CDR1 and CDR2 sequences are GTSNPN and SVGIG (reference sequence). The V end lost 3 bases, the J end lost 3 bases, and 9 bases lay between the germline ends. The CDR3 bases are TGTGCCTGGAGGGGGGCGGGCTACGAGCAGTACTTC. Translation gives CAWRGAGYEQYF.

This chain links TRBV18 with TRBJ1-3; D might be TRBD1 (5 bases). CDR3 size: 14 residues. Per germline, CDR1 KGHSH and CDR2 LQKENI. V gave up 2 bases and J gave up 0 bases, with 5 bases separating them. The CDR3, as DNA: TGTGCCAGCTCACCAGGGGGCTCTGGAAACACCATATATTTT. Amino acid sequence: CASSPGGSGNTIYF.

The gene calls are TRBV25-1 and TRBJ2-3; 8 positions agree with TRBD1. After removal of 6 bases from V and 8 bases from J, the junction contained 10 bases not matched to a gene. Germline CDR1 and CDR2: MGHDK and SYGVNS. The CDR3 loop spans 14 amino acids. The CDR3 sequence: CASRQTGERVTQYF. DNA of the CDR3: TGTGCCAGCAGGCAGACAGGGGAGCGGGTTACGCAGTATTTT.

V usage is TRBV6-6 and J usage is TRBJ2-7; D is possibly TRBD1 (6 bases). The CDR3 totals 14 residues. The V end lost 6 bases, the J end lost 1 base, and 13 bases lay between the germline ends. The germline gives CDR1 MNHNY, CDR2 SVGAGI (reference sequence). CDR3 sequence: CASRTQGFSYEQYF. The CDR3 DNA follows: TGTGCCAGCAGAACACAGGGTTTTTCCTACGAGCAGTACTTC.

CDR3 residues: CASSQRREARNEQFF. CDR3 DNA: TGCGCCAGCAGCCAGAGGAGGGAGGCCCGCAATGAGCAGTTCTTC. The chain joins TRBV4-3 to TRBJ2-1; possible D gene TRBD2, 6 bases. The germline V gene has CDR1 LGHNA and CDR2 YSLEER. The V and J ends lost 3 bases and 6 bases respectively, with 15 bases between them. The CDR3 is 15 residues long.

The rearrangement joins TRBV5-5 to TRBJ2-5; 7 positions agree with TRBD1. Trimming removed 0 bases from V and 2 bases from J; junction bases left unmatched: 7. The germline V gene encodes CDR1 SGHKS and CDR2 YYEKEE (reference sequence). The CDR3 extends over 16 amino acids. Written as DNA, the CDR3 is TGTGCCAGCAGCTTGGCAGGGACAGTGTATCAAGAGACCCAGTACTTC. This translates into CASSLAGTVYQETQYF.

The chain recombines TRBV6-5 with TRBJ2-7, with D unclear. The CDR3 length is 11 residues. The V gene lost 6 bases and the J gene lost 4 bases, with 7 bases spanning the gap. Germline assignment: CDR1 MNHEY and CDR2 SVGAGI. CDR3 region: CASSARYEQYF. The CDR3, as DNA: TGTGCCAGCAGCGCCCGATACGAGCAGTACTTC.

This clone was seen a handful of times. The chain carries TRBV6-5 and TRBJ1-5; the D is unclear. V lost 0 bases and J lost 7, with 10 bases in between. From germline, CDR1 is MNHEY and CDR2 SVGAGI. This CDR3 is 14 amino acids long. CDR3 amino acids: CASSYSAGKQPQHF. The DNA for the CDR3 is TGTGCCAGCAGTTACTCGGCCGGGAAGCAGCCCCAGCATTTT.

This chain uses TRBV11-2 with TRBJ2-6; D uncertain. Germline lookup yields CDR1 SGHAT and CDR2 FQNNGV. CDR3 size: 17 residues. The ends were cut back, 0 bases at V and 0 bases at J, with 9 bases in the middle. CDR3 sequence: CASSLDGSHSGANVLTF. The CDR3 DNA is TGTGCCAGCAGCTTAGATGGCAGCCACTCTGGGGCCAACGTCCTGACTTTC.

CDR3 coding DNA: TGTGCCAGCAGCTCCAGGGGTGCGGGGCATGAAAAACTGTTTTTT. Its protein product is CASSSRGAGHEKLFF. V gene TRBV13 combines with J gene TRBJ1-4; D might be TRBD1 (6 bases). This CDR3 spans 15 amino acids. Germline lookup yields CDR1 PRHDT and CDR2 FYEKMQ (reference sequence). V was clipped by 4 bases and J by 6 bases, with 15 bases between them. Variable domain in full (rest from reference TRBV13 and TRBJ1-4): AAGVIQSPRHLIKEKRETATLKCYPIPRHDTVYWYQQGPGQDPQFLISFYEKMQSDKGSIPDRFSAQQFSDYHSELNMSSLELGDSALYFCASSSRGAGHEKLFFGSGTQLSVL.

The J gene is TRBJ2-2, the V gene TRBV7-8; no clear D gene. With 9 bases removed from V and 5 bases from J, the gap between germline ends came to 13 bases. Per the germline V gene, CDR1 is SGHVS and CDR2 is FQNEAQ. This CDR3 contains 13 residues. In nucleotides, the CDR3 is TGTGCCAGTCACACCGGCGATACCGGGGAGCTGTTTTTT. Translation: CASHTGDTGELFF.

The J gene is TRBJ2-3, the V gene TRBV11-2; 11 bases map to TRBD1. V trimming: 8 bases; J trimming: 2 bases; junction bases outside the gene matches: 9. The CDR3 is 16 amino acids. Germline-derived CDR1 and CDR2 are SGHAT and FQNNGV. CDR3 DNA sequence: TGTGCCAGCCGCCGGACAGGGGGCCCCAACACAGATACGCAGTATTTT. Translation gives CASRRTGGPNTDTQYF.

The V and J genes are TRBV7-6 and TRBJ1-2; possibly TRBD1 for D (5 bases). The germline CDR1 and CDR2 sequences are SGHVS and FNYEAQ. The V end lost 1 base, the J end lost 0 bases, and 9 bases lay between the germline ends. The CDR3 has 15 residues. In nucleotides, the CDR3 is TGTGCCAGCAGCTTAGTGGCAGGGACTAACTATGGCTACACCTTC. As protein: CASSLVAGTNYGYTF.

The chain joins TRBV7-2 to TRBJ1-3, with unresolved D. Per the germline V gene, CDR1 is SGHTA and CDR2 is FQGNSA. V dropped 5 bases and J dropped 4 bases, with 6 bases sitting between them. The CDR3 consists of 12 residues. The chain's CDR3 is CASSPVGNTIYF. The CDR3 DNA reads as TGTGCCAGCAGCCCCGTGGGAAACACCATATATTTT.

The V call is TRBV29-1, the J call TRBJ1-1; D is uncertain. V was pared by 3 bases and J by 0 bases, with 5 bases between. From germline, CDR1 is SQVTM and CDR2 ANQGSEA. This CDR3 has 12 residues. The DNA of the CDR3 is TGCAGCGTTGACATACTGAACACTGAAGCTTTCTTT. As protein: CSVDILNTEAFF.

The chain employs TRBV28 and TRBJ1-5; tentatively, D is TRBD1 (6 bases). Per the germline V gene, CDR1 is MDHEN and CDR2 is SYDVKM. The length of the CDR3 is 14 residues. V was clipped by 4 bases and J by 6 bases, with 13 bases between them. The CDR3, as DNA: TGTGCCAGCAGTTCCCCAGGGGAACTTCAGCCCCAGCATTTT. Translation: CASSSPGELQPQHF. Full variable domain (outside the CDR3, taken from reference TRBV28 and TRBJ1-5): DVKVTQSSRYLVKRTGEKVFLECVQDMDHENMFWYRQDPGLGLRLIYFSYDVKMKEKGDIPEGYSVSREKKERFSLILESASTNQTSMYLCASSSPGELQPQHFGDGTRLSIL.